This T cell receptor (beta chain) was found in a study of breast tumors, draining lymph nodes, adjacent tissues. The V end was cut by 0 bases, the J end by 4 bases, with 17 bases between. Germline CDR1 is GTSNPN and CDR2 is SVGIG (reference sequence). The CDR3 spans 16 residues. The lymph nodes were axillary draining lymph nodes from breast cancer patients. TCRdb fed the multiplex PCR reads into MiXCR, producing one record per CDR3 protein. The repertoire holds 290,000 or so distinct CDR3 sequences, around 31% seen once, with 1.1% in the top ten. The sample consisted of axillary lymph node tissue. The receptor comes from a female donor with breast cancer. Some clones in this sample may be carry-over from other donors' samples. The chain carries TRBV30 and TRBJ2-3, with a weak D call TRBD2 (6 bases). The CDR3 loop is CAWSVIGGRGADTQYF. The CDR3 DNA is TGTGCCTGGAGTGTAATAGGAGGGAGAGGTGCAGATACGCAGTATTTT. Looking up the rest from reference TRBV30 and TRBJ2-3 gives the full variable domain: SQTIHQWPATLVQPVGSPLSLECTVEGTSNPNLYWYRQAAGRGLQLLFYSVGIGQISSEVPQNLSASRPQDRQFILSSKKLLLSDSGFYLCAWSVIGGRGADTQYFGPGTRLTVL.